This TCR beta chain was captured by sequencing in a study of T cell responses to AZD1222 COVID-19 vaccine. The CDR3 is 13 amino acids. Germline CDR1 and CDR2: DFQATT and SNEGSKA (reference sequence). The germline V and J ends were trimmed by 3 bases and 7 bases, with 13 bases remaining between them. Using immunoSEQ multiplex PCR, the repertoire was profiled, and TCRdb retains in-frame clones only, with some absent. The repertoire holds tens of thousands of clones, with 65% to 90% as singletons. The receptor was isolated from an adult in good health. The sample was peripheral blood, taken on day 0 of AZD1222 vaccination. This sequence joins TRBV20-1 and TRBJ2-1; maybe TRBD1 (6 bases). CDR3 amino acids: CSASVVQGNEQFF. DNA of the CDR3: TGCAGTGCTAGTGTGGTTCAGGGGAATGAGCAGTTCTTC.